The next 9 T cell receptor beta chains were all read from a single sample in a study of T cell responses to AZD1222 COVID-19 vaccine. The assay was immunoSEQ multiplex PCR, and TCRdb's table has in-frame clones only and misses some. The sample carries about 140,000 clones, 70% to 90% recorded once. Sample: peripheral blood, taken 28 days after the second dose of the MenACWY control vaccine. Receptors originate from an adult who received the MenACWY meningococcal vaccine as a control.

The genes are TRBV6-5 and TRBJ1-1; unclear D gene. The germline V gene has CDR1 MNHEY and CDR2 SVGAGI. V lost 6 bases and J 6 bases, leaving 14 bases between the germline ends. The CDR3 sequence is 13 residues long. The CDR3 DNA reads TGTGCCAGCAGCTCGACCGACGTGGCTGAAGCTTTCTTT. It encodes CASSSTDVAEAFF.

V and J are TRBV3-1 (or the pseudogene TRBV3-2) and TRBJ2-2; 8 bases line up with TRBD1. V lost 4 bases, J lost 2 bases, and 3 bases stayed unmatched. CDR3 length: 15 residues. The germline gives CDR1 LGHDT, CDR2 YNNKEL (reference sequence). CDR3 DNA: TGTGCCAGCAGCCCCAGGGGGCAAAACACCGGGGAGCTGTTTTTT. Translating gives CASSPRGQNTGELFF.

The CDR3 reads CASSQGGTAYEQYF. The CDR3 nucleotides read TGTGCCAGCAGCCAAGGAGGGACCGCCTACGAGCAGTACTTC. The rearrangement uses TRBV3-1 (or the pseudogene TRBV3-2) and TRBJ2-7, with D perhaps being TRBD1 or TRBD2 (5 bases each). CDR1 LGHDT and CDR2 YNNKEL come from the germline V gene (reference sequence). Trimming shortened V by 1 base and J by 2 bases, and 9 bases separated the two germline ends. This CDR3 region has 14 residues.

This sequence joins TRBV6-2 or TRBV6-3 and TRBJ2-7; 9 bases are shared with TRBD2. Germline loops: CDR1 MNHEY, CDR2 SVGEGT. This CDR3 has 13 residues. Unmatched junction bases numbered 7, after V lost 7 bases and J lost 6 bases. CDR3: CASTPGLASEQYF. The CDR3 nucleotides are TGTGCCAGCACCCCGGGACTAGCTAGCGAGCAGTACTTC.

This rearrangement joins TRBV5-1 to TRBJ2-5; the D call may be TRBD1 or TRBD2 (6 bases each). The ends were cut back, 4 bases at V and 5 bases at J, with 21 bases in the middle. The CDR3 totals 16 residues. Germline V gene lookup returns CDR1 SGHRS and CDR2 YFSETQ. CDR3 sequence reads: CASSPTTYGGVETQYF. For the CDR3, the DNA is TGCGCCAGCAGCCCAACCACCTACGGGGGCGTTGAGACCCAGTACTTC.

This rearrangement joins TRBV14 to TRBJ1-2; D gene unclear. This CDR3 has 12 residues. Trimming removed 2 bases from V and 3 bases from J, with 4 bases in between. The germline CDR1 and CDR2 sequences are SGHDN and FVKESK. CDR3 nucleotides: TGTGCCAGCAGCCAAATGGACTATGGCTACACCTTC. Residues: CASSQMDYGYTF. Supplemented by reference TRBV14 and TRBJ1-2, the full variable domain reads EAGVTQFPSHSVIEKGQTVTLRCDPISGHDNLYWYRRVMGKEIKFLLHFVKESKQDESGMPNNRFLAERTGGTYSTLKVQPAELEDSGVYFCASSQMDYGYTFGSGTRLTVV.

The chain uses TRBV30 and TRBJ1-2; 8 bases map to TRBD1. This CDR3 contains 15 residues. Germline values: CDR1 GTSNPN, CDR2 SVGIG (reference sequence). The J segment lost 8 bases and the V segment lost 7 bases, leaving 18 bases of the junction unmatched. Here the CDR3 reads CAFRTGFPIFGGYTF. CDR3 bases: TGTGCCTTTCGGACAGGGTTCCCCATATTTGGGGGCTACACCTTC.

The chain is built from TRBV12-3 or TRBV12-4 and TRBJ2-3; D is unresolved. The V end was cut by 5 bases, the J end by 8 bases, with 14 bases between. CDR3 size: 13 residues. The CDR3 DNA reads TGTGCCAGCAGTCCATCAAAAGGGTCTACGCAGTATTTT. Protein: CASSPSKGSTQYF.

This clone was observed a single time. The chain couples TRBV19 to TRBJ1-5, with 9 bases identical to TRBD1. This CDR3 comprises 20 residues. The germline CDR1 and CDR2 sequences are LNHDA and SQIVND (reference sequence). J gave up 0 bases and V 1 base, and 13 bases lay outside the gene matches. CDR3 residues: CASSIASHRDRVYSNQPQHF. CDR3 DNA sequence: TGTGCCAGTAGTATAGCCTCCCACCGGGACAGGGTCTATAGCAATCAGCCCCAGCATTTT.